This TCR beta chain originates from a study of blood T cell repertoires in COVID-19. Study information: Samples taken during acute and convalescent COVID-19 were collected in the United States, Italy and Spain.

Original analysis: Estimation of nucleated cell counts was performed using reference gene primer amplification. The assay was immunoSEQ multiplex PCR, and TCRdb's table has in-frame clones only and misses some. V, J and clone size reflect that table, while D and trimming were determined from the DNA. The sample records under 300,000 clones, about nine tenths being singletons. Germline V gene sequence: CDR1 MNHEY, CDR2 SMNVEV (reference sequence). The CDR3 is 17 amino acids. V lost 0 bases, J lost 2 bases, and 16 bases lay in between. Across under 25 US areas, participants ranged in age from 18 to 89 years. Participant-given clinical history determined each cohort assignment.

J is TRBJ1-2 and V is TRBV27; D might be TRBD1 (6 bases). The clonotype originates from a woman under 40 with acute COVID-19. The material sequenced was PBMCs or T cells enriched from blood (not recorded which). The CDR3 region has the DNA TGTGCCAGCAGTTTATCACCCTCGAGGGGGTGGAACTATGGCTACACCTTC. Protein: CASSLSPSRGWNYGYTF.